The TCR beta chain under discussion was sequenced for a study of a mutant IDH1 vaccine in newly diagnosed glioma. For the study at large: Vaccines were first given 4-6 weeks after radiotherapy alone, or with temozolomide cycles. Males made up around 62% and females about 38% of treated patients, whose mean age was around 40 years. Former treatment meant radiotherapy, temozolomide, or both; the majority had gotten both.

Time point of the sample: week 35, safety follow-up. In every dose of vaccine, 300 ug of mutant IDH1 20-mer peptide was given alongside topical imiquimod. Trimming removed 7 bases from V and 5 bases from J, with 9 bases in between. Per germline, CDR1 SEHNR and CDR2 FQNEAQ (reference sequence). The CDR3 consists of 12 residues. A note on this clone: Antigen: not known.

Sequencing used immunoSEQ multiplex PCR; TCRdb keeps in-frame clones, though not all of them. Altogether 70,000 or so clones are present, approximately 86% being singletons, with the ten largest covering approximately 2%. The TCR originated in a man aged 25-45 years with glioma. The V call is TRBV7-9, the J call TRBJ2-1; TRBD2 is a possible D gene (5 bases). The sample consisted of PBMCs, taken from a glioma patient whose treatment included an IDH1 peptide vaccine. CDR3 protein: CASTPGNNEQFF. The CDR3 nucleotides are TGTGCCAGCACCCCGGGGAACAATGAGCAGTTCTTC.